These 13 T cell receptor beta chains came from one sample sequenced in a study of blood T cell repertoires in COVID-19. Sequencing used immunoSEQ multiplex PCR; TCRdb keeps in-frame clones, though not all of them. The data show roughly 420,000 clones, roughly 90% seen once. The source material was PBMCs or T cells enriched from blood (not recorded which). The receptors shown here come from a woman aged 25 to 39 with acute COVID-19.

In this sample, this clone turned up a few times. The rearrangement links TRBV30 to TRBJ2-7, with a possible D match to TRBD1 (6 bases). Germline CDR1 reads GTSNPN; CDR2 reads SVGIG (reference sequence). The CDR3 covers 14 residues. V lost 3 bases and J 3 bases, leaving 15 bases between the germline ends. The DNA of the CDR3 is TGTGCCTGGAGCGCCTACCAACAGGGCTACGAGCAGTACTTC. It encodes CAWSAYQQGYEQYF.

CDR3 loop: CATATGGEDNEQFF. The CDR3 DNA reads TGTGCCACCGCTACAGGGGGGGAAGACAATGAGCAGTTCTTC. The chain joins TRBV24-1 to TRBJ2-1; D may be TRBD1 (8 bases). V was cut by 9 bases and J by 5 bases, with 16 bases left in between. This CDR3 is 14 amino acids long. Per the germline V gene, CDR1 is KGHDR and CDR2 is SFDVKD.

In nucleotides, the CDR3 is TGTGCCAGCAGCGGGGGTAGAGGACTACGTGACTACGAGCAGTACTTC. It translates to CASSGGRGLRDYEQYF. This chain joins TRBV6-2 or TRBV6-3 and TRBJ2-7, with D possibly being TRBD2 (6 bases). Trimming removed 6 bases from V and 3 bases from J, with 21 bases in between. CDR3 length: 16 amino acids. Germline-derived CDR1 and CDR2 are MNHEY and SVGEGT.

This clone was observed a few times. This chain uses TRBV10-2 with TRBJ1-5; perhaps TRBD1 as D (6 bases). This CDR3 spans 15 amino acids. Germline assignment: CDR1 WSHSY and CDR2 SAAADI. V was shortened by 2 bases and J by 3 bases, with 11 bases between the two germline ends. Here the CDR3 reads CASSEPRDINQPQHF. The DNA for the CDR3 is TGCGCCAGCAGTGAGCCCCGGGACATCAATCAGCCCCAGCATTTT.

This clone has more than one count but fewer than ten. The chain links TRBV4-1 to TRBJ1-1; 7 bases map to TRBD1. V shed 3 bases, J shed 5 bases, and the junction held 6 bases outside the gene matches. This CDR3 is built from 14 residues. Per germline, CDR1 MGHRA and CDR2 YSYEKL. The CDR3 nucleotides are TGCGCCAGCAGCCATGACAGGGTTTATACTGAAGCTTTCTTT. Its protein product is CASSHDRVYTEAFF.

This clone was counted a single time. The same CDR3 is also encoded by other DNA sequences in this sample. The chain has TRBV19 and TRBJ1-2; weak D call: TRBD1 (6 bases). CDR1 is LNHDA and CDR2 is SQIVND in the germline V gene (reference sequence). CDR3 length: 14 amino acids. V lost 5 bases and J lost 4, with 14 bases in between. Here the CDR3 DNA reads TGTGCCAGTAGTCCGGGACAAGGAAGCTATGGCTACACCTTC. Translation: CASSPGQGSYGYTF.

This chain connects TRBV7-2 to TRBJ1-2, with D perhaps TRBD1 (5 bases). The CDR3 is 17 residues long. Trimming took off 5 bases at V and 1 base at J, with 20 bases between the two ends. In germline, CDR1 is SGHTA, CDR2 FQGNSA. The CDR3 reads CASSREGILVFNYGYTF. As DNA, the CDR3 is TGTGCCAGCAGCCGGGAGGGGATCCTTGTATTTAACTATGGCTACACCTTC.

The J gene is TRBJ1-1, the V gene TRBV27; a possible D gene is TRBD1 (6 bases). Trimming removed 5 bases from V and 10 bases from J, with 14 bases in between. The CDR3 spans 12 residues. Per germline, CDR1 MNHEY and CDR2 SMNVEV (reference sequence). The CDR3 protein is CASSPPRGGAFF. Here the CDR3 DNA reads TGTGCCAGCAGTCCCCCGAGGGGGGGAGCTTTCTTT.

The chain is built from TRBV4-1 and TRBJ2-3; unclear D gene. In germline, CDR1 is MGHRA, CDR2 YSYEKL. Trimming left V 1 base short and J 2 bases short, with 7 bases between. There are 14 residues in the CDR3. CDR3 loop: CASSQALFTDTQYF. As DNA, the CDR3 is TGCGCCAGCAGCCAAGCTCTCTTCACAGATACGCAGTATTTT.

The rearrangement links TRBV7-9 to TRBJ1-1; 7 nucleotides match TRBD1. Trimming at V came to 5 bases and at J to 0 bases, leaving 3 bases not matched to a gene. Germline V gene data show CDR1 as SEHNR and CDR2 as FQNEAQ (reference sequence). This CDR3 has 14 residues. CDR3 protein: CASSPGQMNTEAFF. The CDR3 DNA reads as TGTGCCAGCAGCCCGGGACAGATGAACACTGAAGCTTTCTTT.

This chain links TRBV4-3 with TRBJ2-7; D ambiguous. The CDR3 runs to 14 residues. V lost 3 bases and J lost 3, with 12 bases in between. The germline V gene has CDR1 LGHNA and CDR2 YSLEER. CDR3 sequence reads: CASSQFVSYYEQYF. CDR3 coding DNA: TGCGCCAGCAGCCAGTTCGTAAGCTACTACGAGCAGTACTTC.

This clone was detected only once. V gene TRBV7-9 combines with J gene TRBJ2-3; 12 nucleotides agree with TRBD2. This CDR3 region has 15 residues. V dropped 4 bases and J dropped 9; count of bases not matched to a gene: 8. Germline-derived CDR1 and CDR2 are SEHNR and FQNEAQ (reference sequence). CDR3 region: CASSSPGLAGRTQYF. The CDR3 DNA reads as TGTGCCAGCAGCTCACCCGGACTAGCGGGGAGAACGCAGTATTTT.

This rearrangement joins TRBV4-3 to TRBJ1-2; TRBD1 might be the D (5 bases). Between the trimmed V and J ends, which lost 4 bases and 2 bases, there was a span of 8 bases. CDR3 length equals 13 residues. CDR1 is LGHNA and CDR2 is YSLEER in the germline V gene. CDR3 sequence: CASSLTENYGYTF. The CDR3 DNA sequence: TGCGCCAGCAGCCTGACAGAAAACTATGGCTACACCTTC.